One sample yielded the 21 T cell receptor beta chains listed below, sequenced in a study of cytomegalovirus exposure and HLA in healthy donors. Primers for the PCR totalled 60 Vbeta and 13 Jbeta. The data were produced by immunoSEQ multiplex PCR, yet TCRdb's version contains in-frame clones alone and is incomplete. Among roughly 120,000 clones listed, approximately 80% were seen once. What was sequenced was PBMCs. Receptors were obtained from a female donor in good health and CMV-seropositive.

This clone was seen only once. This rearrangement joins TRBV7-6 to TRBJ1-2, with 7 bases fitting TRBD1. From germline, CDR1 is SGHVS and CDR2 FNYEAQ. The CDR3 spans 13 residues. V shed 4 bases and J 7 bases; nucleotides not matched to a gene: 6. DNA of the CDR3: TGTGCCAGCAGCTCCGAGGGGGCTACTGGCTACACCTTC. As protein: CASSSEGATGYTF.

CDR3 residues: CASKQDGNQPQHF. CDR3 coding DNA: TGTGCCAGCAAACAGGACGGCAATCAGCCCCAGCATTTT. The chain carries TRBV6-5 and TRBJ1-5; tentatively, D is TRBD1 (5 bases). With 7 bases removed from V and 2 bases from J, the gap between germline ends came to 9 bases. This CDR3 is 13 amino acids long. Germline V CDR1 and CDR2: MNHEY, SVGAGI.

This clone was detected once. CDR3 sequence reads: CARSFPGSSYNSPLHF. CDR3 nucleotides: TGTGCCAGAAGCTTCCCAGGAAGCTCCTATAATTCACCCCTCCACTTT. The V gene is TRBV5-3, the J gene TRBJ1-6; D gene uncertain. TRBV5-3 is an ORF for which the function is uncertain. Trimming cost V 2 bases and J 0 bases, with 9 bases left between them. The CDR3 runs 16 residues.

The V and J genes are TRBV7-9 and TRBJ2-4; 14 bases match TRBD2. This CDR3 contains 16 residues. CDR1 is SEHNR, CDR2 FQNEAQ, per germline (reference sequence). The J segment lost 8 bases and the V segment lost 5 bases, leaving 8 bases of the junction unmatched. CDR3 amino acids: CASSTRLAGGHDIQYF. DNA of the CDR3: TGTGCCAGCAGCACGAGACTAGCGGGGGGGCATGACATTCAGTACTTC.

For this clone: A clone one base away is much larger, so this may be a read error. This chain joins TRBV11-3 and TRBJ2-2; 9 nucleotides agree with TRBD1. The length of the CDR3 is 15 residues. In germline, CDR1 is SGHNT, CDR2 YENEEA. J was trimmed by 1 base and V by 6 bases; bases with no gene match: 3. The CDR3 loop is CASSRDRENTGELFF. The CDR3 nucleotides are TGTGCCAGCAGTCGGGACAGGGAGAACACCGGGGAGCTGTTTTTT.

This rearrangement joins TRBV19 to TRBJ1-5; 7 positions agree with TRBD1. The CDR3 is 15 amino acids. The germline CDR1 and CDR2 sequences are LNHDA and SQIVND (reference sequence). Trimming took 5 bases from V and 5 from J; bases not matched to a gene: 9. The CDR3 nucleotides read TGTGCCAGTAGTTTTAGAGGGGGCGGGGATCAGCCCCAGCATTTT. This gives the protein CASSFRGGGDQPQHF. Drawing the rest from reference TRBV19 and TRBJ1-5, the complete variable domain is DGGITQSPKYLFRKEGQNVTLSCEQNLNHDAMYWYRQDPGQGLRLIYYSQIVNDFQKGDIAEGYSVSREKKESFPLTVTSAQKNPTAFYLCASSFRGGGDQPQHFGDGTRLSIL.

J is TRBJ2-7 and V is TRBV7-8; the match to TRBD2 covers 9 bases. Looked up from germline, CDR1 is SGHVS and CDR2 is FQNEAQ. The CDR3 runs 15 residues. V lost 2 bases to trimming and J lost 4 bases; unmatched junction nucleotides: 6. CDR3 protein: CASSLQAGGPYEQYF. The CDR3 nucleotides read TGTGCCAGCAGCTTACAAGCGGGGGGCCCTTACGAGCAGTACTTC. Full variable domain (rest looked up from reference TRBV7-8 and TRBJ2-7): GAGVSQSPRYKVAKRGQDVALRCDPISGHVSLFWYQQALGQGPEFLTYFQNEAQLDKSGLPSDRFFAERPEGSVSTLKIQRTQQEDSAVYLCASSLQAGGPYEQYFGPGTRLTVT.

This chain's CDR3 is CASSSQRGGPGEQYF. The CDR3 nucleotides are TGTGCCAGCAGCTCCCAGCGGGGGGGCCCTGGGGAGCAGTACTTC. This chain connects TRBV7-8 to TRBJ2-7; TRBD2 agrees at 10 bases. The CDR3 contains 15 residues. V lost 4 bases to trimming and J lost 7 bases; unmatched junction nucleotides: 10. Germline loops: CDR1 SGHVS, CDR2 FQNEAQ.

This clone was picked up one time. The CDR3 region is CASSLYAGGMVTETQYF. The CDR3 bases are TGTGCCAGCAGCTTATATGCGGGGGGGATGGTGACGGAGACCCAGTACTTC. The rearrangement links TRBV7-9 to TRBJ2-5; 9 positions match TRBD2. This CDR3 has 17 amino acids. Germline trimming cut 2 bases from V and 5 bases from J; bases unmatched to any gene: 12. Per the germline V gene, CDR1 is SEHNR and CDR2 is FQNEAQ (reference sequence). Full variable domain (missing parts from reference TRBV7-9 and TRBJ2-5): DTGVSQNPRHKITKRGQNVTFRCDPISEHNRLYWYRQTLGQGPEFLTYFQNEAQLEKSRLLSDRFSAERPKGSFSTLEIQRTEQGDSAMYLCASSLYAGGMVTETQYFGPGTRLLVL.

This sequence joins TRBV2 and TRBJ1-6; D remains ambiguous. V lost 3 bases to trimming and J lost 9 bases, with 9 bases between them. CDR1 SNHLY and CDR2 FYNNEI come from the germline V gene. This CDR3 spans 13 amino acids. CDR3 nucleotides: TGTGCCAGCAGTGATTCGGTTCGTTCACCCCTCCACTTT. Protein sequence: CASSDSVRSPLHF.

The chain combines TRBV10-3 with TRBJ2-7; TRBD1 aligns across 7 bases. This CDR3 comprises 12 residues. After removal of 6 bases from V and 3 bases from J, the junction contained 2 bases not matched to a gene. Germline V gene lookup returns CDR1 ENHRY and CDR2 SYGVKD. This CDR3 is CAISRDSYEQYF. CDR3 nucleotide sequence: TGTGCCATCAGCAGGGACAGCTACGAGCAGTACTTC.

This chain connects TRBV5-1 to TRBJ1-1; perhaps TRBD1 as D (6 bases). V was shortened by 5 bases and J by 6 bases, with 17 bases between the two germline ends. This CDR3 contains 14 residues. Per germline, CDR1 SGHRS and CDR2 YFSETQ. The CDR3 sequence is CASRNTGSGAEAFF. The CDR3 coding sequence is TGCGCCAGCAGGAACACAGGGTCGGGCGCTGAAGCTTTCTTT.

This clone has only one observation. The chain carries TRBV27 and TRBJ2-3, with 11 bases matching TRBD2. V was pared by 6 bases and J by 5 bases, with 4 bases of the junction left unmatched. The CDR3 has 14 residues. Germline values: CDR1 MNHEY, CDR2 SMNVEV (reference sequence). CDR3 bases: TGTGCCAGCAGGGGTCTAGCGGGGGGAGATACGCAGTATTTT. Its protein product is CASRGLAGGDTQYF.

The chain uses TRBV27 and TRBJ1-2; 8 bases agree with TRBD1. Trimming cost V 4 bases and J 4 bases; bases outside gene matches: 5. Germline V lookup: CDR1 MNHEY, CDR2 SMNVEV (reference sequence). This CDR3 comprises 14 residues. The CDR3 DNA reads TGTGCCAGCAGTTCCGGACAGGGCCGCTATGGCTACACCTTC. Translated: CASSSGQGRYGYTF.

This clone came up a few times. The chain carries TRBV29-1 and TRBJ1-1, with 9 positions matching TRBD1. The CDR3 has 13 residues. Germline assignment: CDR1 SQVTM and CDR2 ANQGSEA. The V and J ends lost 5 bases and 8 bases, in that order; junction bases with no gene match: 9. For the CDR3, the DNA is TGCAGCGTTCTTCGACTTGGACAGGGGGAAGCTTTCTTT. Amino acids: CSVLRLGQGEAFF.

The chain joins TRBV9 to TRBJ1-1; 8 bases line up with TRBD1. This CDR3 contains 15 residues. Germline CDR1 reads SGDLS; CDR2 reads YYNGEE. Trimming at V came to 0 bases and at J to 0 bases, leaving 1 base not matched to a gene. CDR3 protein: CASSVGDRLNTEAFF. The DNA for the CDR3 is TGTGCCAGCAGCGTAGGGGACAGGCTGAACACTGAAGCTTTCTTT.

V usage is TRBV6-5 and J usage is TRBJ2-3, with TRBD2 matching over 11 bases. Germline lookup yields CDR1 MNHEY and CDR2 SVGAGI. This CDR3 region has 14 residues. J lost 6 bases, V lost 6 bases, and 5 bases had no gene match. The CDR3 region has the DNA TGTGCCAGCAGGCGCCGACTAGCGGGGGATACGCAGTATTTT. It codes for CASRRRLAGDTQYF.

V usage is TRBV7-9 and J usage is TRBJ2-6; TRBD2 is a possible D gene (6 bases). Germline CDR1 reads SEHNR; CDR2 reads FQNEAQ (reference sequence). V was clipped by 4 bases and J by 0 bases, with 10 bases between them. The length of the CDR3 is 16 residues. The CDR3 nucleotides read TGTGCCAGCAGCTCGGGGGATGACTCTGGGGCCAACGTCCTGACTTTC. This gives the protein CASSSGDDSGANVLTF.

This clone was counted a few times. The DNA of the CDR3 is TGTGCCAGCAGACACCGCACAGATACGCAGTATTTT. Translating it yields CASRHRTDTQYF. The V gene is TRBV27, the J gene TRBJ2-3; D uncertain. The V gene's germline CDR1 is MNHEY and CDR2 SMNVEV (reference sequence). The CDR3 covers 12 residues. The germline V and J ends were trimmed by 6 bases and 1 base, with 5 bases remaining between them.

The chain has TRBV28 and TRBJ2-2; TRBD1 matches at 8 bases. CDR3 length equals 15 residues. V shed 7 bases and J 7 bases; nucleotides not matched to a gene: 11. Germline V gene data show CDR1 as MDHEN and CDR2 as SYDVKM. The CDR3: CASKSQGAPGGELFF. CDR3 DNA: TGTGCCAGCAAGAGTCAGGGGGCGCCCGGCGGGGAGCTGTTTTTT. Using reference TRBV28 and TRBJ2-2 for the parts outside the CDR3, the full variable domain is DVKVTQSSRYLVKRTGEKVFLECVQDMDHENMFWYRQDPGLGLRLIYFSYDVKMKEKGDIPEGYSVSREKKERFSLILESASTNQTSMYLCASKSQGAPGGELFFGEGSRLTVL.

This clone appeared a single time. This chain uses TRBV6-5 with TRBJ1-2, with 8 bases lining up with TRBD1. Trimming cost V 6 bases and J 7 bases; bases outside gene matches: 10. This CDR3 comprises 14 residues. The germline gives CDR1 MNHEY, CDR2 SVGAGI. CDR3 bases: TGTGCCAGCAGGCTACAGGGGGTAGAACGTGGCTACACCTTC. It translates to CASRLQGVERGYTF.